This T cell receptor beta chain was captured in a study of regulatory T cells in long-lasting Graves disease. This CDR3 has 14 residues. The germline gives CDR1 MNHNS, CDR2 SASEGT. The V end was cut by 8 bases, the J end by 7 bases, with 18 bases between. As to time point: persistent/refractory GD, antithyroid drugs over 5 years with positive TRAb. Preparation of the TCR library used RNA extracted from PBMCs. Through Arm-PCR of CDR3 regions and iRepertoire HTBI primers, TCR beta libraries were built. TCRdb analysed the multiplex PCR reads with MiXCR anew, one entry per CDR3 protein. The profile shows about 470,000 distinct CDR3 sequences, roughly 21% of them singletons.

The receptor was isolated from a female donor with Graves disease. The chain is built from TRBV6-1 and TRBJ1-5; possible D gene TRBD1, 5 bases. Here the sequenced sample was peripheral blood mononuclear cells (PBMCs), taken when the disease was refractory, from a patient treated with antithyroid drugs. In DNA, the CDR3 is TGTGCCAGCGGATTTCCGGGGGGGGGGCAGCCCCAGCATTTT. As protein: CASGFPGGGQPQHF.